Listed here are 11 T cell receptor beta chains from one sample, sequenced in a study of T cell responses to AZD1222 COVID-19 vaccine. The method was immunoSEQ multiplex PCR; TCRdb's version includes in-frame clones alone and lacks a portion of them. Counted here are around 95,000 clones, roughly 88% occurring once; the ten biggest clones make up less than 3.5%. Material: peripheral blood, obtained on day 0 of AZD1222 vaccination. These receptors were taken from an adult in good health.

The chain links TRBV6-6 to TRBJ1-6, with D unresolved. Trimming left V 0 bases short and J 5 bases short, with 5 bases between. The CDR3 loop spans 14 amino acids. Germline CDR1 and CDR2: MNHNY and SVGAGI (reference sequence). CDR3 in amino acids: CASSYSMDNSPLHF. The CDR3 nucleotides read TGTGCCAGCAGTTACTCTATGGATAATTCACCCCTCCACTTT.

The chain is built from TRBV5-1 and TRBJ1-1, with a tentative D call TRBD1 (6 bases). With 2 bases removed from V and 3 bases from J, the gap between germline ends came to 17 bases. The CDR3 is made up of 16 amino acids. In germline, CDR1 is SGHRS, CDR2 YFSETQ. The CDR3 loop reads CASSLNREGSYTEAFF. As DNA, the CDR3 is TGCGCCAGCAGCTTAAACAGGGAAGGGTCGTACACTGAAGCTTTCTTT.

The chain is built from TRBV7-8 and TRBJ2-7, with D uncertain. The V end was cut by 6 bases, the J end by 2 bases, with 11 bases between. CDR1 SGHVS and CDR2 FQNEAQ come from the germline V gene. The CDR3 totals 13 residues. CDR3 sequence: CASRMDRAYEQYF. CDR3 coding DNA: TGTGCCAGCAGGATGGATCGCGCCTACGAGCAGTACTTC.

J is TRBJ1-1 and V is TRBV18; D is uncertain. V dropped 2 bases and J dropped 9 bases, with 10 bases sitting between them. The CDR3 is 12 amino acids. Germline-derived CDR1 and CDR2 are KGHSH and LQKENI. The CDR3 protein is CASSPNGRQAFF. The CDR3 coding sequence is TGTGCCAGCTCACCAAACGGGAGACAAGCTTTCTTT.

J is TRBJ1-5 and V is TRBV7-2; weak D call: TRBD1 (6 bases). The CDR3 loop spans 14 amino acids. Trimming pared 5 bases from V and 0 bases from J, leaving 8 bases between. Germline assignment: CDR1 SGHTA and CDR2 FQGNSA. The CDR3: CASSLRGSNQPQHF. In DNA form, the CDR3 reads TGTGCCAGCAGCCTCAGGGGTAGCAATCAGCCCCAGCATTTT.

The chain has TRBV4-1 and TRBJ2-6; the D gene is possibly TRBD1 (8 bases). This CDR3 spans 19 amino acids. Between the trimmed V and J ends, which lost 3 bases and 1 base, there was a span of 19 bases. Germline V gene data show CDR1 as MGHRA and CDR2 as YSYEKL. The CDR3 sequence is CASSQLLQGGGSGANVLTF. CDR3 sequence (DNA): TGCGCCAGCAGCCAGCTACTACAGGGGGGAGGGTCTGGGGCCAACGTCCTGACTTTC.

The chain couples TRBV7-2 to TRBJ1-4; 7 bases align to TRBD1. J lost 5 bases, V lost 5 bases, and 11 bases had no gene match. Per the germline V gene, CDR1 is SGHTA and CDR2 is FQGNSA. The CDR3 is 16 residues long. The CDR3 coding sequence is TGTGCCAGCAGCACCTACACAGGGGCGCGAAATGAAAAACTGTTTTTT. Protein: CASSTYTGARNEKLFF.

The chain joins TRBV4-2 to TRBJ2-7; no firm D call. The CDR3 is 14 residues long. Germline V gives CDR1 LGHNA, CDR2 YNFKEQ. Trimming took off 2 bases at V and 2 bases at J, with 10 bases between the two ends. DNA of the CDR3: TGTGCCAGCAGCCAACAAACTGGTACCTACGAGCAGTACTTC. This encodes CASSQQTGTYEQYF.

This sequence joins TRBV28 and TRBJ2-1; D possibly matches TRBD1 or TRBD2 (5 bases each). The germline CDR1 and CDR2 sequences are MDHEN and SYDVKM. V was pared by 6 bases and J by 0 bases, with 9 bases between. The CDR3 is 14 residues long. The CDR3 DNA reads TGTGCCAGCAGGGGACGGAGCTCCTACAATGAGCAGTTCTTC. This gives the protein CASRGRSSYNEQFF.

CDR3 loop: CASTPSAGDTQYF. The CDR3 DNA sequence: TGTGCCAGCACCCCGTCAGCGGGAGATACGCAGTATTTT. The rearrangement links TRBV6-2 or TRBV6-3 to TRBJ2-3, with a weak D call TRBD2 (6 bases). Germline CDR1 is MNHEY and CDR2 is SVGEGT. Between the trimmed V and J ends, which lost 7 bases and 5 bases, there was a span of 13 bases. There are 13 residues in the CDR3.

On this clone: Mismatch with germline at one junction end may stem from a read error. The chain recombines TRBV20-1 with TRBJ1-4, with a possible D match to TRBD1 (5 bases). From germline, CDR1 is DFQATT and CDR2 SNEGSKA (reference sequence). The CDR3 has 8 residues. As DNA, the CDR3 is TGCAGTGCGGGGACGGGGTCCTTT. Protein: CSAGTGSF.